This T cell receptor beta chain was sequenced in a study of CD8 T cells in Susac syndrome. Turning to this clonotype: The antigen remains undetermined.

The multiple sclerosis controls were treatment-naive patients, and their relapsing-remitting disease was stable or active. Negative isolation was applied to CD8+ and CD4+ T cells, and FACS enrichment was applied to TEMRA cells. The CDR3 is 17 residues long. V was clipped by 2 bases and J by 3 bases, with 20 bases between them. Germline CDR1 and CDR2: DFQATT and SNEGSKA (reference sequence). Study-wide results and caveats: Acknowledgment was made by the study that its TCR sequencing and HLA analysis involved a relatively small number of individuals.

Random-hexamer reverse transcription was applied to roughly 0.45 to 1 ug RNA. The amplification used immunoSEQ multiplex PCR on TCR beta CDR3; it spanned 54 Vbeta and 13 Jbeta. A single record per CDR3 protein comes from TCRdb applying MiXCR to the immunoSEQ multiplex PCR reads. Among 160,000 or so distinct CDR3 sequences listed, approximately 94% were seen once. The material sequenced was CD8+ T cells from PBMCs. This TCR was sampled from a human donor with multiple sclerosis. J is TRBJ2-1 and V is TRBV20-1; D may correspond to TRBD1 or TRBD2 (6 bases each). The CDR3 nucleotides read TGCAGTGCTAGATCCCCCTCTAAGGGGGGCCGCTACAATGAGCAGTTCTTC. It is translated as CSARSPSKGGRYNEQFF.